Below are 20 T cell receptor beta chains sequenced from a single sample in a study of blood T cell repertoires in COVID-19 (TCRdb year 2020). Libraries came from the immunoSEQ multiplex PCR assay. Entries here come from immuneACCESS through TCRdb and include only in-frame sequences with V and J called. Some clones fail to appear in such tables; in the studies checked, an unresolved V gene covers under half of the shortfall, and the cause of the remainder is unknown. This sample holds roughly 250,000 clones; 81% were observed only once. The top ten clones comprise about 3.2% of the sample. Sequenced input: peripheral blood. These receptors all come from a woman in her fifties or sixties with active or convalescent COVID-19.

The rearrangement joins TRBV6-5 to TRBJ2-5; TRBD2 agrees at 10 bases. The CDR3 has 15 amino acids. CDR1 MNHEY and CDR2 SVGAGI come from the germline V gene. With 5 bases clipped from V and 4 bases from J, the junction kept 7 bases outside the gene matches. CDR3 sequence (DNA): TGTGCCAGCAGTCCGGGACTAGCGAGACCAGAGACCCAGTACTTC. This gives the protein CASSPGLARPETQYF.

CDR3 protein: CASSLGGSGGPETQYF. CDR3 in DNA: TGTGCCAGCAGCTTAGGAGGTAGCGGGGGGCCAGAGACCCAGTACTTC. The chain joins TRBV7-9 to TRBJ2-5; 10 bases are a match to TRBD2. The CDR3 has 16 amino acids. CDR1 SEHNR and CDR2 FQNEAQ come from the germline V gene (reference sequence). Germline trimming cut 1 base from V and 4 bases from J; bases unmatched to any gene: 6.

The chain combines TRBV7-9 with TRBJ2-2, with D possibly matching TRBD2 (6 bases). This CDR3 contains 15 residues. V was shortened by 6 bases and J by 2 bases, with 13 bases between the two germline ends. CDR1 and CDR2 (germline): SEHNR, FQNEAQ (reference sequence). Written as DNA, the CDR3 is TGTGCCAGCAGTCCTCAGGGAGGTAACACCGGGGAGCTGTTTTTT. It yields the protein CASSPQGGNTGELFF.

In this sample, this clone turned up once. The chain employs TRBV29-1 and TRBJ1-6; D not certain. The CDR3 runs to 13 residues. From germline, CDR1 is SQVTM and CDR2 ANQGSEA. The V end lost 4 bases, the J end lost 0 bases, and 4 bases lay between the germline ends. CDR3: CSVGSSYNSPLHF. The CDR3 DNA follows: TGCAGCGTTGGTAGCTCCTATAATTCACCCCTCCACTTT.

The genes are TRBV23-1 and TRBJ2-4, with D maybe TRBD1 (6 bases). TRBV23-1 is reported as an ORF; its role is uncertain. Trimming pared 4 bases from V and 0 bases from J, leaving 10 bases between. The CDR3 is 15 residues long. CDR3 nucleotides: TGCGCCAGCAGTCCCAGGGGAGTAGCCAAAAACATTCAGTACTTC. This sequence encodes CASSPRGVAKNIQYF.

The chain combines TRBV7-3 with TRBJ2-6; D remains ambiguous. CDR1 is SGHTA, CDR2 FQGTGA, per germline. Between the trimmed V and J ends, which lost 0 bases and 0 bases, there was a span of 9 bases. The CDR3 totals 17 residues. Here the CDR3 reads CASSLTRTSSGANVLTF. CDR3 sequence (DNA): TGTGCCAGCAGCTTAACTCGCACGAGCTCTGGGGCCAACGTCCTGACTTTC.

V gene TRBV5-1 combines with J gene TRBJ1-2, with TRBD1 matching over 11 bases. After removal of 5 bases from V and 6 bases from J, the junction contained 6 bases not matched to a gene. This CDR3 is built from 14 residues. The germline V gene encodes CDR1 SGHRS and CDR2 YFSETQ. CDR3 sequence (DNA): TGCGCCAGCAGTCAGGACAGGGGGCGCGATGGCTACACCTTC. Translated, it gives CASSQDRGRDGYTF.

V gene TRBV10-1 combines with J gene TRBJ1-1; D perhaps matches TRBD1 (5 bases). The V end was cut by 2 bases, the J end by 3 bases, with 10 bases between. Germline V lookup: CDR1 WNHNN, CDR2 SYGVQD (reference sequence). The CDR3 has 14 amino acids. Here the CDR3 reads CASSETGGDTEAFF. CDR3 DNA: TGCGCCAGCAGTGAGACGGGGGGGGACACTGAAGCTTTCTTT.

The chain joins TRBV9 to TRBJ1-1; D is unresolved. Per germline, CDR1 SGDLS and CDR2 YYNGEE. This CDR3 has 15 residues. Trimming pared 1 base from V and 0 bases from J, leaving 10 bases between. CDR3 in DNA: TGTGCCAGCAGCGTACAGGAACCCTTGAACACTGAAGCTTTCTTT. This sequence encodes CASSVQEPLNTEAFF.

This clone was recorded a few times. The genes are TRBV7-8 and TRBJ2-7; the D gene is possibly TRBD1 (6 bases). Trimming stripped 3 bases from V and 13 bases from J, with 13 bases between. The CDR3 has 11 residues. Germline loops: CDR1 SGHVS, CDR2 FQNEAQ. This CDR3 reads CASSLGSGTYF. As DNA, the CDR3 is TGTGCCAGCAGCTTGGGCTCCGGGACATACTTC.

DNA of the CDR3: TGTGCCAGCAGCATCCAGGGCGGTTCCAATCAGCCCCAGCATTTT. Translated, it gives CASSIQGGSNQPQHF. This rearrangement joins TRBV7-2 to TRBJ1-5; D possibly corresponds to TRBD1 (5 bases). There are 15 residues in the CDR3. CDR1 SGHTA and CDR2 FQGNSA come from the germline V gene. Trimming took 5 bases from V and 3 from J, leaving 14 bases between them. Using reference TRBV7-2 and TRBJ1-5 for the parts outside the CDR3, the full variable domain is GAGVSQSPSNKVTEKGKDVELRCDPISGHTALYWYRQSLGQGLEFLIYFQGNSAPDKSGLPSDRFSAERTGGSVSTLTIQRTQQEDSAVYLCASSIQGGSNQPQHFGDGTRLSIL.

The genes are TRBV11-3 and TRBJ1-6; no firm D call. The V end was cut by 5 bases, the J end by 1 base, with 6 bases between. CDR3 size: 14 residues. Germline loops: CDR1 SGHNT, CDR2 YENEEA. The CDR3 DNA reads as TGTGCCAGCAGCGCCGGGTCCTATAATTCACCCCTCCACTTT. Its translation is CASSAGSYNSPLHF.

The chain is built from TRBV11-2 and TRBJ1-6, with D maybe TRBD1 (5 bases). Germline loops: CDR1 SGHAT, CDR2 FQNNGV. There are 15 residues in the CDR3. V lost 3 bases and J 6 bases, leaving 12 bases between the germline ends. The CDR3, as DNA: TGTGCCAGCAGCTTTAATAAAGGGGCTAATTCACCCCTCCACTTT. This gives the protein CASSFNKGANSPLHF.

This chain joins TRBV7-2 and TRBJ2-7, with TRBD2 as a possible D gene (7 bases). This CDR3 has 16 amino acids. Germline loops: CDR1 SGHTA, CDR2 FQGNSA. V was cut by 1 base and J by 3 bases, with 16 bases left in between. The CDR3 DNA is TGTGCCAGCAGCTTAGGGGGGCGGGGAGGGATCTACGAGCAGTACTTC. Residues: CASSLGGRGGIYEQYF.

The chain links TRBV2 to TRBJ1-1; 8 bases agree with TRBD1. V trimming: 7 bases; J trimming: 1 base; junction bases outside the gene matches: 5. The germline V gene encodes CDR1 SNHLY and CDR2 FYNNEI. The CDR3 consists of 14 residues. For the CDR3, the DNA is TGTGCCAGCAAAAGGGACAGGAGGAACACTGAAGCTTTCTTT. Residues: CASKRDRRNTEAFF.

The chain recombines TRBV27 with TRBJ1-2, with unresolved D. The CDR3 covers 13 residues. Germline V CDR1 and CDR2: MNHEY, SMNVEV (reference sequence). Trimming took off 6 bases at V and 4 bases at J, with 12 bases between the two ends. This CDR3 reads CASSLRGLYGYTF. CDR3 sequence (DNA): TGTGCCAGCAGCCTTAGAGGCCTCTATGGCTACACCTTC.

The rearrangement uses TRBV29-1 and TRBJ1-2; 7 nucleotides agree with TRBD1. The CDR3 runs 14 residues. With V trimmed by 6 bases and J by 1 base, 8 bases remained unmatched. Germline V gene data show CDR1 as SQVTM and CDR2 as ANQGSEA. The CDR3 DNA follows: TGCAGCGTAGAGTGGACAGGCGTTAACTATGGCTACACCTTC. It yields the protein CSVEWTGVNYGYTF.

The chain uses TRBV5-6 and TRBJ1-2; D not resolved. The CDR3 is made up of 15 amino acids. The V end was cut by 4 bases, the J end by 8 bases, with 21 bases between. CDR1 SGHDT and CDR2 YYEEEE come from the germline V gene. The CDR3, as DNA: TGTGCCAGCAGCGCCGATACGGGATTTAGGAAGGGCTACACCTTC. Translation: CASSADTGFRKGYTF.

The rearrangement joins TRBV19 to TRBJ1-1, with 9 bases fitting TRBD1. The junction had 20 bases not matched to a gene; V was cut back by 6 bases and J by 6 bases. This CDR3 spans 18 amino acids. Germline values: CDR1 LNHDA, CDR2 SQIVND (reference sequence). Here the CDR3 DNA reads TGTGCCAGTAGATCCCACCTCGGGACAGGGATCACCTGGGCTGAAGCTTTCTTT. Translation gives CASRSHLGTGITWAEAFF.

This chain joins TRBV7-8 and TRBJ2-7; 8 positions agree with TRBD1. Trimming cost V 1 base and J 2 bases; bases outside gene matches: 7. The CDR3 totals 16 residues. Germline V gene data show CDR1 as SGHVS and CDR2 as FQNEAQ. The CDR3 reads CASSLDTGTGPYEQYF. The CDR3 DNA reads TGTGCCAGCAGCTTAGATACCGGGACAGGCCCCTACGAGCAGTACTTC.